These 30 T cell receptor beta chains were sequenced from one sample in a study of cytomegalovirus exposure and HLA in healthy donors. The PCR used 60 Vbeta and 13 Jbeta primers. TCRdb's table, derived via immunoSEQ multiplex PCR, lists solely in-frame clones and lacks some. This sample has 80,000 or so clones, with over 65% found just once. The sample comprised PBMCs. The receptors were sampled from a young man in good health and CMV-seropositive.

The rearrangement joins TRBV19 to TRBJ2-7; TRBD2 aligns across 8 bases. CDR1 is LNHDA and CDR2 is SQIVND in the germline V gene (reference sequence). V lost 5 bases to trimming and J lost 2 bases; unmatched junction nucleotides: 8. The CDR3 is 15 amino acids. The CDR3 loop reads CASSSRTSQTYEQYF. DNA of the CDR3: TGTGCCAGTAGTTCCAGGACTAGCCAGACCTACGAGCAGTACTTC.

The J gene is TRBJ1-2, the V gene TRBV7-8; no clear D gene. In germline, CDR1 is SGHVS, CDR2 FQNEAQ. V dropped 0 bases and J dropped 2 bases, with 13 bases sitting between them. This CDR3 comprises 16 residues. For the CDR3, the DNA is TGTGCCAGCAGCTTAGCCGCGGCCTCCGAAAACTATGGCTACACCTTC. Amino acid sequence: CASSLAAASENYGYTF.

The CDR3 spells CASGLTGETQYF. The CDR3 nucleotides are TGTGCTAGTGGTTTGACAGGGGAGACCCAGTACTTC. This rearrangement joins TRBV12-5 to TRBJ2-5, with D possibly matching TRBD1 (6 bases). CDR3 size: 12 residues. Trimming pared 2 bases from V and 5 bases from J, leaving 6 bases between. The germline CDR1 and CDR2 sequences are LGHNT and FRNRAP.

The CDR3 sequence: CASSLVRTGGAPYEQYF. As DNA, the CDR3 is TGTGCCAGCAGCTTGGTCAGGACAGGGGGCGCCCCCTACGAGCAGTACTTC. This sequence joins TRBV5-5 and TRBJ2-7, with 11 bases lining up with TRBD1. The CDR3 is made up of 17 amino acids. V dropped 0 bases and J dropped 2; count of bases not matched to a gene: 7. Germline assignment: CDR1 SGHKS and CDR2 YYEKEE (reference sequence).

This clone is a singleton in its sample. The chain has TRBV4-1 and TRBJ2-7; TRBD2 agrees at 11 bases. The ends lost 4 bases at V and 4 bases at J; junction bases unmatched: 9. This CDR3 region has 16 residues. Germline lookup yields CDR1 MGHRA and CDR2 YSYEKL. As DNA, the CDR3 is TGCGCCAGCAGCCGAGGACTAGCGGGCTTGGATTACGAGCAGTACTTC. The encoded protein is CASSRGLAGLDYEQYF.

The V gene is TRBV4-2, the J gene TRBJ2-5; 7 bases agree with TRBD2. Trimming removed 8 bases from V and 1 base from J; junction bases left unmatched: 4. This CDR3 spans 13 amino acids. Per the germline V gene, CDR1 is LGHNA and CDR2 is YNFKEQ. CDR3 nucleotides: TGTGCCAGCGCGGCTAGCGGCCAAGAGACCCAGTACTTC. This encodes CASAASGQETQYF.

This clone was picked up a small number of times. CDR3: CASSEIRGSNYGYTF. The CDR3 nucleotides read TGTGCCAGCAGTGAAATTAGGGGCTCTAACTATGGCTACACCTTC. The chain recombines TRBV2 with TRBJ1-2; D perhaps matches TRBD1 (5 bases). CDR1 and CDR2 (germline): SNHLY, FYNNEI. The CDR3 sequence is 15 residues long. The V and J ends lost 2 bases and 0 bases respectively, with 10 bases between them.

The CDR3 DNA reads as TGTGCCAGCAGCTTGGAAGGAGGCTACGAGCAGTACTTC. It yields the protein CASSLEGGYEQYF. The gene calls are TRBV5-6 and TRBJ2-7; tentative D call: TRBD2 (5 bases). Germline values: CDR1 SGHDT, CDR2 YYEEEE. V was cut by 0 bases and J by 3 bases, with 7 bases left in between. The CDR3 runs to 13 residues. Drawing the rest from reference TRBV5-6 and TRBJ2-7, the complete variable domain is DAGVTQSPTHLIKTRGQQVTLRCSPKSGHDTVSWYQQALGQGPQFIFQYYEEEERQRGNFPDRFSGHQFPNYSSELNVNALLLGDSALYLCASSLEGGYEQYFGPGTRLTVT.

This clone was detected once. The chain has TRBV6-5 and TRBJ2-1; TRBD2 matches 8 bases. After removal of 7 bases from V and 5 bases from J, the junction contained 10 bases not matched to a gene. The germline gives CDR1 MNHEY, CDR2 SVGAGI. There are 15 residues in the CDR3. The CDR3 region has the DNA TGTGCCAGCAACCTGGGAGGGCGGGGGGACAATGAGCAGTTCTTC. It encodes CASNLGGRGDNEQFF.

This chain joins TRBV14 and TRBJ2-5, with D unresolved. Germline assignment: CDR1 SGHDN and CDR2 FVKESK. The CDR3 totals 14 residues. With 4 bases removed from V and 1 base from J, the gap between germline ends came to 10 bases. The CDR3 bases are TGTGCCAGCAGCCCCATCGGAGCCCAAGAGACCCAGTACTTC. Translating it yields CASSPIGAQETQYF.

V gene TRBV7-3 combines with J gene TRBJ2-3; 8 nucleotides agree with TRBD2. The junction had 9 bases not matched to a gene; V was cut back by 3 bases and J by 1 base. CDR3 length: 17 amino acids. Germline V gives CDR1 SGHTA, CDR2 FQGTGA. CDR3 nucleotide sequence: TGTGCCAGCAGCTTGTCCACGGGACTAGGGGGCACAGATACGCAGTATTTT. It yields the protein CASSLSTGLGGTDTQYF.

The V gene is TRBV5-6, the J gene TRBJ2-3; 7 nucleotides match TRBD2. V lost 4 bases and J lost 3; bases outside the gene matches: 11. The CDR3 runs to 16 residues. Germline CDR1 SGHDT, CDR2 YYEEEE. The CDR3 here is CASSATFGGWTDTQYF. CDR3 sequence (DNA): TGTGCCAGCAGCGCCACCTTCGGGGGGTGGACAGATACGCAGTATTTT.

The chain couples TRBV14 to TRBJ1-2; D gene ambiguous. The V end was cut by 0 bases, the J end by 6 bases, with 14 bases between. The CDR3 sequence is 15 residues long. Germline loops: CDR1 SGHDN, CDR2 FVKESK. CDR3 in DNA: TGTGCCAGCAGCCAAGATGTTGCGGGGAGTCATGGCTACACCTTC. Protein: CASSQDVAGSHGYTF.

This clone was detected once. One junction end disagrees with the germline gene, perhaps due to a read error. The rearrangement joins TRBV29-1 to TRBJ2-5; D is possibly TRBD2 (5 bases). This CDR3 has 14 residues. The germline V gene encodes CDR1 SQVTM and CDR2 ANQGSEA. In nucleotides, the CDR3 is TGCAGCGTCGCTCGGACGGGGAACCAAGAGAGCCAGTACTTC. This gives the protein CSVARTGNQESQYF.

This clone appeared once. The V gene is TRBV28, the J gene TRBJ1-3; 7 bases agree with TRBD1. V was clipped by 8 bases and J by 0 bases; unmatched bases: 7. This CDR3 region has 15 residues. The germline gives CDR1 MDHEN, CDR2 SYDVKM. CDR3 sequence: CASYEGALSGNTIYF. The CDR3 region has the DNA TGTGCCAGCTATGAGGGGGCCCTCTCTGGAAACACCATATATTTT.

V is TRBV25-1 and J is TRBJ1-1, with TRBD1 identical over 10 bases. CDR1 MGHDK and CDR2 SYGVNS come from the germline V gene. V lost 6 bases, J lost 3 bases, and 7 bases stayed unmatched. This CDR3 is built from 15 residues. The CDR3 spells CASRASGTGDTEAFF. CDR3 bases: TGTGCCAGCAGGGCCTCCGGGACAGGGGACACTGAAGCTTTCTTT.

The chain links TRBV6-5 to TRBJ1-1; D is unclear. The CDR3 runs to 16 residues. Germline values: CDR1 MNHEY, CDR2 SVGAGI. V shed 2 bases and J shed 1 base, with 14 bases lying between them. The CDR3 sequence is CASSYRQVEKNTEAFF. In DNA, the CDR3 is TGTGCCAGCAGTTACAGGCAGGTTGAAAAGAACACTGAAGCTTTCTTT.

On this clone: One end of the junction fails to match germline, which may point to a read error. Other DNA sequences in the same sample also yield this CDR3. The chain carries TRBV2 and TRBJ1-2; D ambiguous. Germline V gives CDR1 SNHLY, CDR2 FYNNEI. This CDR3 region has 14 residues. The CDR3 region is CASSEGGLGYGYTF. DNA of the CDR3: TGCGCCAGCAGTGAAGGAGGGCTCGGCTATGGCTACACCTTC.

The CDR3 bases are TGTGCCAGTAGTGCTAGCGGGGATGATACGCAGTATTTT. Amino acid sequence: CASSASGDDTQYF. The chain uses TRBV19 and TRBJ2-3; 9 bases agree with TRBD2. The CDR3 is 13 amino acids. With V trimmed by 5 bases and J by 6 bases, 3 bases remained unmatched. Germline V lookup: CDR1 LNHDA, CDR2 SQIVND (reference sequence).

This clone was counted a few times. This rearrangement joins TRBV5-1 to TRBJ2-7; D gene uncertain. The V end was cut by 3 bases, the J end by 5 bases, with 6 bases between. Germline V lookup: CDR1 SGHRS, CDR2 YFSETQ. This CDR3 is built from 11 residues. In DNA, the CDR3 is TGCGCCAGCAGCTGGGCTGACGAGCAGTACTTC. Protein sequence: CASSWADEQYF.

The V gene is TRBV5-1, the J gene TRBJ2-7; 11 bases fit TRBD1. The junction had 3 bases not matched to a gene; V was cut back by 3 bases and J by 4 bases. This CDR3 is 14 amino acids long. The germline V gene has CDR1 SGHRS and CDR2 YFSETQ. CDR3 nucleotide sequence: TGCGCCAGCAGCTGGGGGACAGGGGGTTACGAGCAGTACTTC. As protein: CASSWGTGGYEQYF. Full variable domain (rest looked up from reference TRBV5-1 and TRBJ2-7): KAGVTQTPRYLIKTRGQQVTLSCSPISGHRSVSWYQQTPGQGLQFLFEYFSETQRNKGNFPGRFSGRQFSNSRSEMNVSTLELGDSALYLCASSWGTGGYEQYFGPGTRLTVT.

In regard to this clone: One junction end disagrees with the germline gene, perhaps due to a read error. CDR3 region: CATGARGQPQNF. CDR3 coding DNA: TGTGCCACAGGGGCCCGGGGTCAGCCCCAGAATTTT. The rearrangement links TRBV6-5 to TRBJ1-5; maybe TRBD1 (6 bases). The CDR3 sequence is 12 residues long. Germline V gene data show CDR1 as MNHEY and CDR2 as SVGAGI.

This rearrangement joins TRBV28 to TRBJ2-7; TRBD2 agrees at 7 bases. V lost 5 bases and J lost 6; bases outside the gene matches: 13. This CDR3 spans 15 amino acids. Per germline, CDR1 MDHEN and CDR2 SYDVKM. The CDR3 bases are TGTGCCAGCAGTCAAAGGTCATTGGGGGGGGGCGAGCAGTACTTC. It yields the protein CASSQRSLGGGEQYF.

Within the sample, this clone is large. The rearrangement joins TRBV6-5 to TRBJ2-1; 9 positions agree with TRBD1. After removal of 5 bases from V and 6 bases from J, the junction contained 8 bases not matched to a gene. The germline V gene has CDR1 MNHEY and CDR2 SVGAGI. The CDR3 spans 15 residues. CDR3 DNA sequence: TGTGCCAGCAGTCCCCTGACAGGGGGAGGCAATGAGCAGTTCTTC. Its translation: CASSPLTGGGNEQFF.

This chain joins TRBV6-5 and TRBJ1-4; TRBD1 might be the D (6 bases). The V end was cut by 4 bases, the J end by 7 bases, with 13 bases between. The CDR3 is made up of 14 amino acids. CDR1 is MNHEY and CDR2 is SVGAGI in the germline V gene. This CDR3 is CASSSRMGAEKLFF. In DNA form, the CDR3 reads TGTGCCAGCAGTTCTCGGATGGGGGCTGAAAAACTGTTTTTT.

The chain has TRBV7-3 and TRBJ1-6, with TRBD1 as a possible D gene (5 bases). This CDR3 has 15 residues. In germline, CDR1 is SGHTA, CDR2 FQGTGA. Trimming removed 3 bases from V and 7 bases from J, with 13 bases in between. This CDR3 reads CASSLRAGLNSPLHF. The CDR3 DNA follows: TGTGCCAGCAGCTTGCGCGCGGGGCTAAATTCACCCCTCCACTTT.

The chain recombines TRBV5-1 with TRBJ2-2; the match to TRBD2 covers 11 bases. The germline V gene encodes CDR1 SGHRS and CDR2 YFSETQ. The CDR3 runs 18 residues. V lost 4 bases, J lost 2 bases, and 10 bases stayed unmatched. The CDR3 sequence: CASSPGILAGVNTGELFF. The CDR3 DNA follows: TGCGCCAGCAGCCCGGGAATACTAGCGGGGGTCAACACCGGGGAGCTGTTTTTT.

The CDR3 nucleotides are TGCAGCGTTGAAGGGGACTCGAACACAGATACGCAGTATTTT. Amino acid sequence: CSVEGDSNTDTQYF. This chain uses TRBV29-1 with TRBJ2-3; maybe TRBD2 (6 bases). Germline-derived CDR1 and CDR2 are SQVTM and ANQGSEA. This CDR3 has 14 residues. V shed 1 base and J shed 2 bases, with 10 bases lying between them.

The chain joins TRBV30 to TRBJ1-4; D not resolved. Trimming removed 0 bases at V and 5 bases at J, with 16 bases between. The CDR3 is 16 amino acids. The germline gives CDR1 GTSNPN, CDR2 SVGIG (reference sequence). CDR3 bases: TGTGCCTGGAGTGTACGTGAATTGGGCCTCAATGAAAAACTGTTTTTT. Its protein product is CAWSVRELGLNEKLFF.

The rearrangement joins TRBV2 to TRBJ2-2; a possible D gene is TRBD1 (6 bases). Trimming cost V 3 bases and J 4 bases, with 12 bases left between them. CDR3 size: 15 residues. Germline CDR1 reads SNHLY; CDR2 reads FYNNEI. The CDR3 reads CASSDDRTRTGELFF. The CDR3 DNA follows: TGTGCCAGCAGTGACGACAGGACACGCACCGGGGAGCTGTTTTTT.